These 5 T cell receptor beta chains came from one sample sequenced in a study of blood T cell repertoires in COVID-19. The table came from immunoSEQ multiplex PCR; TCRdb's copy has only in-frame clones and leaves some out. Found here are more than 120,000 clones, roughly 80% of them singletons; the top ten hold roughly 4.4%. Sequencing was performed on peripheral blood. The origin of the receptors is a human donor in a cohort sampled during active COVID-19.

This clone was counted between two and nine times. The chain links TRBV12-3 or TRBV12-4 to TRBJ2-2; D is ambiguous. The CDR3 runs to 11 residues. Trimming removed 6 bases from V and 6 bases from J, with 5 bases in between. CDR3 protein: CASRLAGELFF. In DNA, the CDR3 is TGTGCCAGCAGGCTAGCCGGGGAGCTGTTTTTT.

The chain has TRBV2 and TRBJ2-1; 7 positions agree with TRBD1. CDR3 length: 14 residues. V shed 4 bases and J 2 bases; nucleotides not matched to a gene: 2. The germline CDR1 and CDR2 sequences are SNHLY and FYNNEI. CDR3 sequence reads: CASSGQGTYNEQFF. In nucleotides, the CDR3 is TGTGCCAGCAGTGGACAGGGAACCTACAATGAGCAGTTCTTC.

V gene TRBV18 combines with J gene TRBJ2-3, with D tentatively TRBD1 (6 bases). This CDR3 region has 15 residues. V dropped 3 bases and J dropped 2 bases, with 12 bases sitting between them. Germline CDR1 reads KGHSH; CDR2 reads LQKENI. The CDR3 loop is CASSPQGSYTDTQYF. DNA of the CDR3: TGTGCCAGCTCACCCCAGGGGTCTTACACAGATACGCAGTATTTT. The whole variable domain, remainder taken from reference TRBV18 and TRBJ2-3, is NAGVMQNPRHLVRRRGQEARLRCSPMKGHSHVYWYRQLPEEGLKFMVYLQKENIIDESGMPKERFSAEFPKEGPSILRIQQVVRGDSAAYFCASSPQGSYTDTQYFGPGTRLTVL.

The chain uses TRBV5-6 and TRBJ2-1; D remains unclear. Germline V gene sequence: CDR1 SGHDT, CDR2 YYEEEE. Trimming shortened V by 0 bases and J by 1 base, and 8 bases separated the two germline ends. The CDR3 runs 15 residues. CDR3 region: CASSLDTDSYNEQFF. The CDR3 DNA follows: TGTGCCAGCAGCTTGGACACCGATTCCTACAATGAGCAGTTCTTC. Filled out from reference TRBV5-6 and TRBJ2-1, the complete variable domain reads DAGVTQSPTHLIKTRGQQVTLRCSPKSGHDTVSWYQQALGQGPQFIFQYYEEEERQRGNFPDRFSGHQFPNYSSELNVNALLLGDSALYLCASSLDTDSYNEQFFGPGTRLTVL.

The rearrangement joins TRBV2 to TRBJ2-5, with D tentatively TRBD1 (5 bases). CDR1 is SNHLY, CDR2 FYNNEI, per germline. The CDR3 covers 12 residues. The germline V and J ends were trimmed by 4 bases and 4 bases, with 7 bases remaining between them. CDR3 loop: CASSGGRETQYF. The CDR3 coding sequence is TGTGCCAGCAGTGGGGGCCGAGAGACCCAGTACTTC.